This T cell receptor (beta chain) originates from a study of cytomegalovirus exposure and HLA in healthy donors (dated 2017 in TCRdb). For the wider study: An earlier analysis of 587 of the donors reported 276 Gb of sequence data and 95 million to 140 million unique TCR beta sequences obtained from 150 million to 200 million T cells. Roughly 300 gigabases of sequencing data and approximately 80 million unique TCR sequences were included in an early release covering about 620 HLA-typed donors. Of the roughly 400 genotyped donors, over 65% fell in the genetic ancestry cluster associated with self-reported Caucasian donors. The study aimed to test whether cataloging public T cell receptors could reveal signatures of past pathogen exposure. The study profiled the T cell repertoires of some 610 subjects by immunosequencing and related them to cytomegalovirus serostatus. Along with the roughly 670-subject first cohort, a separate validation cohort of over 90 different subjects was used. To predict cytomegalovirus infection status, the study brought together high-throughput TCR immunosequencing, statistical association of individual TCRs with disease status, and machine learning. To study patterns of TCR occurrence, a later analysis re-analyzed previously published TCR beta repertoires from several hundred donors and added high-resolution HLA genotyping. The later analysis used no new phenotypic data to find candidate immune exposures, relying instead on TCR beta sequences and their occurrence across donors. An earlier analysis of 587 of the donors used high-throughput TCR beta sequencing to judge whether each TCR beta V gene segment behaved as functional or pseudogenic. Alongside the repertoire data, information on donor age, sex, ethnicity and CMV serostatus was compiled. Genome-wide SNP genotypes for about 65% of the 666 donors were used in a later genetic analysis, which treated that subset as a discovery cohort. Every discovery cohort repertoire had been produced on one sequencing platform. Class I and class II HLA loci were covered by the typing at four-digit resolution. Typing coverage varied by locus: roughly 620-640 donors for A, B, C, DRB1 and DQB1; 522 for DQA1; over 600 for DPA1; around 450 for DPB1. About five DR-DQ haplotypes were handled as single units for association and clustering, since linkage in the cohort was strong. Across under 500 genotyped donors of the cohort, an average of roughly 250,000 unique TCR beta nucleotide sequences per donor were sequenced, and 15% to 20% of those sequences were non-productive.

Points on this clone: Which antigen it targets is not known. No base qualities exist here, and no much larger clone lies one base off it.

Counted from cysteine to phenylalanine, this CDR3 has 15 amino acids. Only the CDR3 DNA stays, 45 bases, in frame from base 1. Based on the germline V gene, the CDR1 and CDR2 sequences are MGHDK and SYGVNS. A distance of 13 bases separates the germline ends of V and J, which lose 4 bases and 1 base respectively. The cohort consisted of 666 healthy bone marrow donors. Cohort members were all nominally healthy when sampled, although unrecorded immune exposures were likely present. The donor tested CMV seronegative, placing the donor among the 350 or so seronegative members of the cohort. Each donor provided a peripheral blood sample, and peripheral blood mononuclear cells were used for TCR beta sequencing. The Qiagen DNeasy Blood Extraction Kit was used to extract genomic DNA from the blood cell samples. Receptors were amplified or captured by the immunoSEQ multiplex PCR assay. For the multiplex PCR, a mixture combining 60 forward primers for TCR Vbeta segments and 13 reverse primers for TCR Jbeta segments was used. A multiplex PCR assay on genomic DNA amplified the CDR3 region of rearranged TCR beta genes. The amplified TCR beta libraries were sequenced on the Illumina HiSeq System as 87-base-pair reads. The authors' pipeline ran thus. A later analysis counted tens of millions of unique TCR beta chains across the 650 to 700 repertoires, and approximately 11 million of these chains were shared by at least two donors. Raw reads were error-corrected and collapsed into unique sequences with a nearest-neighbor algorithm that merged closely related sequences to remove PCR and sequencing errors. V, D and J gene segments were assigned by aligning CDR3 sequences to IMGT reference sequences. For a sequence to be retained, at least a six-nucleotide match to both a V gene segment and a J gene segment was required. Rearrangements were called productive when the CDR3 lacked stop codons and stayed in frame with V and J; all others were non-productive. Following IMGT convention, CDR3 was defined as the stretch from the second conserved V-encoded cysteine to the conserved J-encoded phenylalanine. The earlier analysis of 550 to 650 of the donors excluded any sequence lacking an unambiguous match to a single V gene segment. An earlier analysis of just under 600 of the donors called V segments functional above 56.7% productive rearrangements and segregating when the between-donor standard deviation exceeded 5%. To diagnose cytomegalovirus status from the catalog of TCR beta chain sequences, a statistical classification framework was built. In a later analysis, V and J genes were assigned by comparing TCR nucleotide sequences against IMGT/GENE-DB human TR gene sequences. Using the TCRdist pipeline, a later analysis assigned CDR3 sequences along with most-parsimonious VDJ recombination scenarios. In a later analysis, each TCR beta chain was defined by its CDR3 amino acid sequence together with its V-gene family, and reads without a unique V-gene family were excluded. In a later analysis, 500 to 650 highly shared, low-generation-probability nucleotide sequences were removed to address suspected cross-contamination and a sequencing artifact. For each public chain, a later analysis derived a clonal expansion index from normalized ranks of inferred template counts within each repertoire. Generation probabilities in a later analysis came from a VDJ recombination model fitted to out-of-frame rearrangements, and those results were checked against IGoR. In a later analysis, hypergeometric tests were used to score TCR-TCR, TCR-HLA and TCR-CMV co-occurrence, with a repertoire-size bias correction applied to TCR pairs. In a later analysis, false discovery rates were estimated by permuting HLA or CMV assignments 20 times. A later analysis grouped co-occurring TCRs with DBSCAN, adding TCRdist sequence similarity when clustering within HLA-allele-positive subsets. For co-occurrence clustering, repertoires with fewer than 30,000 or more than 120,000 public chains were excluded, along with five repertoires with anomalous nucleotide sharing. This immuneACCESS table, as held by TCRdb, lists in-frame sequences with V and J called but not all clones. Of the missing ones, under half trace to an unresolved V gene in checked studies; the others have no known cause. V and J calls and clone size follow that table, whereas D and trimming were derived from the DNA. The sample table contains 55,000 to 75,000 clones; only one count was recorded for approximately 67% of them. The ten biggest clones cover approximately 2.6% of the sample.

The research as a whole found: Several of the top co-occurrence clusters appeared to be linked to parvovirus B19, influenza, CMV and Epstein-Barr virus, according to a later analysis. The authors suggested that the approach could potentially be generalized to other disease states and immunological phenotypes. The study listed 164 TCR beta chains as associated with cytomegalovirus. Correlated functional status among segregating V segments might reflect linkage disequilibrium, but an unknown experimental factor could not be ruled out. At a false discovery rate of 0.05, a later analysis linked 16,951 TCR beta sequences to specific HLA alleles. Some IMGT-functional V segments, including TRBV6-2 and TRBV6-3, could not be told apart with the 87-base-pair reads, so those segments were excluded. Because HLA typing was missing for some donors at each locus, association tests included only the typed subset. In a later analysis, most CMV-associated TCR beta chains were found to appear HLA-restricted, with HLA associations seemingly driven largely by CMV exposure. A later analysis found that HLA-associated TCR beta chains were more clonally expanded and had lower generation probabilities than equally common non-associated chains. A cluster of highly shared sequence variants was judged likely to represent a technical artifact of the sequencing pipeline. A later genetic analysis reported fewer N-insertions in productive TCRs among donors in an Asian-associated ancestry cluster than the roughly 700-donor mean. In vitro tests confirmed that a few of the cytomegalovirus-associated TCR beta chains recognize cytomegalovirus antigens. CMV serostatus was the only immune exposure information available for the cohort. The earlier analysis of 587 of the donors excluded 15 to 20 rarely observed V segments, including chromosome 9 orphons, because counts were too low. An association between a missense DCLRE1C variant and V-gene and J-gene trimming of TCR beta chains was found in a later genetic analysis and replicated in an independent cohort. When HLA alleles, especially DR and DQ, strongly co-occurred, TCR associations were difficult to assign to individual alleles. Roughly uniform sequencing depth across donors was assumed in presence/absence analyses, although this assumption may not hold. In an earlier analysis of 587 of the donors, most TCR beta V segments were observed in productive rearrangements about 87% or about 30% of the time, broadly matching IMGT annotations. A later analysis found that TCR association rates varied across HLA loci, with DRB1 alleles showing the most associated TCRs and HLA-C alleles the fewest. This cohort had only TCR beta chains sequenced, and the lack of alpha or paired-chain data limited which features could be detected. A further reported finding was that TCR beta sequences accurately predicted the HLA-A and HLA-B alleles for most subjects in the first cohort. Cytomegalovirus status was reported to be diagnosed by the classifier with high specificity and sensitivity in both the original and validation cohorts. Across donors, most TCR sequences were observed very rarely, whereas some public TCRs were present in many individuals.

The sequencing input was PBMCs. The clonotype was recovered from a young man in good health and CMV-seronegative. The V and J genes are TRBV25-1 and TRBJ1-1; the D gene is perhaps TRBD1, from 6 matching bases. The CDR3 region has the sequence CASSAQQGQNTEAFF. The nucleotide sequence is TGTGCCAGCAGTGCTCAACAGGGACAGAACACTGAAGCTTTCTTT.